These 20 T cell receptor beta chains came from one sample sequenced in a study of lymphopenia after photon versus proton radiotherapy. Sequencing used immunoSEQ multiplex PCR; TCRdb keeps in-frame clones, though not all of them. This sample carries around 70,000 clones, approximately 91% of them seen once, and the ten largest clones take approximately 2.9%. The starting material was peripheral blood, obtained from a patient treated with photon-based radiotherapy. Every receptor here comes from a woman in her 70s with pancreatic cancer.

Regarding this clone: At the DNA level, this CDR3 is encoded by other sequences in the same sample as well. The V and J genes are TRBV19 and TRBJ2-5; TRBD1 agrees at 8 bases. CDR1 is LNHDA and CDR2 is SQIVND in the germline V gene (reference sequence). This CDR3 region has 13 residues. Unmatched junction bases numbered 0, after V lost 1 base and J lost 5 bases. For the CDR3, the DNA is TGTGCCAGTAGTATAGGACAGGGGGAGACCCAGTACTTC. It codes for CASSIGQGETQYF.

The chain couples TRBV5-4 to TRBJ2-3; 10 bases match TRBD2. The V segment lost 0 bases and the J segment 6 bases; nucleotides outside the gene matches: 7. CDR1 and CDR2 from the germline V gene are SGHNT and YYREEE (reference sequence). CDR3 size: 16 residues. In nucleotides, the CDR3 is TGTGCCAGCAGCTTGGGGCTAGCGGGAGCGACGGATACGCAGTATTTT. It yields the protein CASSLGLAGATDTQYF.

The V and J genes are TRBV7-6 and TRBJ2-3; 8 bases map to TRBD2. The CDR3 covers 14 residues. The trim removed 3 bases at V and 8 bases at J, leaving 7 bases unmatched. Germline V gene lookup returns CDR1 SGHVS and CDR2 FNYEAQ. CDR3 loop: CASSFAGGGSTQYF. In DNA form, the CDR3 reads TGTGCCAGCAGCTTCGCGGGAGGAGGGAGTACGCAGTATTTT.

The chain is built from TRBV19 and TRBJ2-1; D could derive from TRBD1 or TRBD2 (5 bases each). The CDR3 consists of 13 residues. With 6 bases removed from V and 5 bases from J, the gap between germline ends came to 11 bases. Germline V lookup: CDR1 LNHDA, CDR2 SQIVND (reference sequence). The CDR3 nucleotides read TGTGCCAGTAGCCTTGGGACCAACAATGAGCAGTTCTTC. Translated, it gives CASSLGTNNEQFF.

The chain combines TRBV4-3 with TRBJ2-1; D is possibly TRBD2 (5 bases). The V end was cut by 0 bases, the J end by 5 bases, with 11 bases between. CDR1 LGHNA and CDR2 YSLEER come from the germline V gene. The length of the CDR3 is 15 residues. The CDR3 DNA is TGCGCCAGCAGCCAAGATATCCGGACTGACAATGAGCAGTTCTTC. Translation: CASSQDIRTDNEQFF.

The rearrangement links TRBV21-1 to TRBJ2-5. TRBV21-1 is described as a pseudogene. The CDR3 is made up of 14 amino acids. This CDR3 reads CASSKAGRDQTQYF. The CDR3 DNA reads as TGTGCCAGCAGCAAAGCGGGAAGGGATCAGACCCAGTACTTC.

J is TRBJ2-3 and V is TRBV5-1; 12 bases match TRBD1. Germline trimming cut 3 bases from V and 2 bases from J; bases unmatched to any gene: 1. Germline CDR1 is SGHRS and CDR2 is YFSETQ. This CDR3 comprises 15 residues. CDR3: CASSSGQGATDTQYF. As DNA, the CDR3 is TGCGCCAGCAGCTCGGGACAGGGGGCCACAGATACGCAGTATTTT.

The chain is built from TRBV5-4 and TRBJ1-1; 7 bases line up with TRBD1. Germline V gene data show CDR1 as SGHNT and CDR2 as YYREEE (reference sequence). The CDR3 runs to 14 residues. J lost 1 base, V lost 4 bases, and 4 bases had no gene match. In DNA form, the CDR3 reads TGTGCCAGCAGCCTATGGACAGGGAACACTGAAGCTTTCTTT. As protein: CASSLWTGNTEAFF.

The chain uses TRBV13 and TRBJ2-5; maybe TRBD2 (6 bases). Looked up from germline, CDR1 is PRHDT and CDR2 is FYEKMQ (reference sequence). This CDR3 comprises 13 residues. Trimming removed 6 bases from V and 5 bases from J, with 13 bases in between. The CDR3 DNA reads as TGTGCCAGCAGGGAGATGGGACTGGAGACCCAGTACTTC. It encodes CASREMGLETQYF. Full variable domain (rest looked up from reference TRBV13 and TRBJ2-5): AAGVIQSPRHLIKEKRETATLKCYPIPRHDTVYWYQQGPGQDPQFLISFYEKMQSDKGSIPDRFSAQQFSDYHSELNMSSLELGDSALYFCASREMGLETQYFGPGTRLLVL.

The chain combines TRBV4-3 with TRBJ2-3; D could derive from TRBD1 or TRBD2 (5 bases each). This CDR3 spans 16 amino acids. Trimming took off 1 base at V and 2 bases at J, with 13 bases between the two ends. Germline V gene data show CDR1 as LGHNA and CDR2 as YSLEER. As DNA, the CDR3 is TGCGCCAGCAGCCAAGGGGGACCTACACCCACAGATACGCAGTATTTT. Its translation is CASSQGGPTPTDTQYF.

This clone was seen only once. Here the CDR3 DNA reads TGTGCCAGCAGTCAGGAGGGACAGGGAGGGAATGAGCAGTTCTTC. This translates into CASSQEGQGGNEQFF. V and J are TRBV2 and TRBJ2-1; 9 positions agree with TRBD1. The CDR3 length is 15 residues. Germline V gene data show CDR1 as SNHLY and CDR2 as FYNNEI. Germline trimming cut 5 bases from V and 7 bases from J; bases unmatched to any gene: 9.

The chain is built from TRBV11-1 and TRBJ2-7, with TRBD1 matching over 7 bases. This CDR3 comprises 15 residues. V was pared by 5 bases and J by 0 bases, with 7 bases of the junction left unmatched. The germline V gene encodes CDR1 SGHAT and CDR2 FQDESV (reference sequence). The CDR3 sequence: CASSRGQASSYEQYF. CDR3 DNA: TGTGCCAGCAGCCGTGGACAGGCGAGCTCCTACGAGCAGTACTTC.

The rearrangement uses TRBV5-1 and TRBJ2-5; D uncertain. The germline V gene has CDR1 SGHRS and CDR2 YFSETQ. V was pared by 0 bases and J by 2 bases, with 8 bases between. The CDR3 runs 14 residues. For the CDR3, the DNA is TGCGCCAGCAGCTTGGTTAGGGAACAAGAGACCCAGTACTTC. Protein sequence: CASSLVREQETQYF.

The chain joins TRBV4-3 to TRBJ2-2, with TRBD2 matching over 7 bases. V lost 4 bases, J lost 3 bases, and 8 bases stayed unmatched. The CDR3 sequence is 16 residues long. Germline CDR1 and CDR2: LGHNA and YSLEER. CDR3 protein: CASSPRGGPDTGELFF. The CDR3, as DNA: TGCGCCAGCAGCCCCCGGGGAGGGCCGGACACCGGGGAGCTGTTTTTT.

J is TRBJ2-7 and V is TRBV18, with D possibly being TRBD2 (5 bases). This CDR3 has 15 residues. Trimming shortened V by 4 bases and J by 2 bases, and 15 bases separated the two germline ends. Germline-derived CDR1 and CDR2 are KGHSH and LQKENI. The CDR3 loop is CASSQKPRETYEQYF. Written as DNA, the CDR3 is TGTGCCAGCTCACAAAAACCCCGGGAAACCTACGAGCAGTACTTC.

This clone was seen only once. DNA of the CDR3: TGTGCCAGCAGCTTAACGGGACGGAATAGCAATCAGCCCCAGCATTTT. Translating gives CASSLTGRNSNQPQHF. The genes are TRBV7-3 and TRBJ1-5; maybe TRBD1 (5 bases). Trimming shortened V by 0 bases and J by 0 bases, and 9 bases separated the two germline ends. Germline lookup yields CDR1 SGHTA and CDR2 FQGTGA. CDR3 length: 16 amino acids.

This clone turned up a few times. The rearrangement joins TRBV2 to TRBJ1-2; 10 bases are shared with TRBD1. Germline loops: CDR1 SNHLY, CDR2 FYNNEI. The CDR3 is 15 residues long. With 5 bases clipped from V and 5 bases from J, the junction kept 8 bases outside the gene matches. The CDR3 loop is CASSMRQGAGYGYTF. In DNA, the CDR3 is TGTGCCAGCAGTATGCGACAGGGGGCGGGGTATGGCTACACCTTC.

This chain connects TRBV5-1 to TRBJ2-7; 9 bases align to TRBD2. The CDR3 loop spans 15 amino acids. V dropped 4 bases and J dropped 2; count of bases not matched to a gene: 7. The germline gives CDR1 SGHRS, CDR2 YFSETQ. The CDR3 reads CASSRKREVPYEQYF. The CDR3 DNA follows: TGCGCCAGCAGCCGGAAGCGGGAGGTCCCCTACGAGCAGTACTTC.

This sequence joins TRBV5-5 and TRBJ2-5; D is possibly TRBD2 (5 bases). This CDR3 comprises 15 residues. V shed 3 bases and J shed 3 bases, with 15 bases lying between them. The germline V gene encodes CDR1 SGHKS and CDR2 YYEKEE (reference sequence). The CDR3 is CASSSGPAGKETQYF. CDR3 DNA: TGTGCCAGCAGCTCTGGACCGGCCGGGAAAGAGACCCAGTACTTC.

The chain recombines TRBV6-1 with TRBJ1-3; TRBD1 matches 7 bases. Germline V gives CDR1 MNHNS, CDR2 SASEGT. The ends lost 3 bases at V and 2 bases at J; junction bases unmatched: 13. The CDR3 totals 18 residues. CDR3 coding DNA: TGTGCCAGCAGTGAGAAGGGGAGGACAGGAGCTACTGGAAACACCATATATTTT. It translates to CASSEKGRTGATGNTIYF.